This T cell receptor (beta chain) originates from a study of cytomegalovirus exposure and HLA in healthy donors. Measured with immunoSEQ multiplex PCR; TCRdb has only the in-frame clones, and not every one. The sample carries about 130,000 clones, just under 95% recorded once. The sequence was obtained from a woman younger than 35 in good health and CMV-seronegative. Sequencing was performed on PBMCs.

In DNA form, the CDR3 reads TGTGCCAGCAAGAACGGGGTGACCTCCTACGAGCAGTACTTC. Its protein is CASKNGVTSYEQYF. The V gene is TRBV6-5, the J gene TRBJ2-7, with a tentative D call TRBD2 (5 bases). Germline V gives CDR1 MNHEY, CDR2 SVGAGI. The CDR3 runs to 14 residues. V lost 7 bases to trimming and J lost 0 bases, with 13 bases between them.